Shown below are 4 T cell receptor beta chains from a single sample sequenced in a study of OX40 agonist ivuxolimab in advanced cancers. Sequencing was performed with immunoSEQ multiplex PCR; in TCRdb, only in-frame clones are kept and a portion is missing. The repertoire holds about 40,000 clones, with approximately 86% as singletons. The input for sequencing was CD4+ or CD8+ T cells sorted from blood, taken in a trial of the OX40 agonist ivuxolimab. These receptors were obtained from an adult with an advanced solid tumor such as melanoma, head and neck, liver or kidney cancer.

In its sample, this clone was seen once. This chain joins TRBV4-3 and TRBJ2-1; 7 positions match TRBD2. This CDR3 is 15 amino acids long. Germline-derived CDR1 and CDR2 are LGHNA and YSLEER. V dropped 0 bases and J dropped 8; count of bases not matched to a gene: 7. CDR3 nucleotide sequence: TGCGCCAGCAGCCAAGAACTAGCGAGGTTGGATGAGCAGTTCTTC. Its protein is CASSQELARLDEQFF.

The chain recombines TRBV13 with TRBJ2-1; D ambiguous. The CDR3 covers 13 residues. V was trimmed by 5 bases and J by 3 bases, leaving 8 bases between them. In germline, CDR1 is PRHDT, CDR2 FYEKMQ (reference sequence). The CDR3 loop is CASSPGSYNEQFF. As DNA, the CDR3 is TGTGCCAGCAGCCCCGGCAGCTACAATGAGCAGTTCTTC.

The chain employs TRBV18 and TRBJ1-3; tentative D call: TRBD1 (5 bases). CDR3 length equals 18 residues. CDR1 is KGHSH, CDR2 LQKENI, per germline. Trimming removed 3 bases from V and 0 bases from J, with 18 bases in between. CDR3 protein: CASSPEYETDLSGNTIYF. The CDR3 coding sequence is TGTGCCAGCTCACCCGAATACGAGACAGATCTCTCTGGAAACACCATATATTTT.

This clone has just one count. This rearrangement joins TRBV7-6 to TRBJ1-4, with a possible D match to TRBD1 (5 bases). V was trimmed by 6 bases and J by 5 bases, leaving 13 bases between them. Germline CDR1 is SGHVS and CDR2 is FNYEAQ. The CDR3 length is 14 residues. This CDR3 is CASSIQGPNEKLFF. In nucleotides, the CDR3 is TGTGCCAGCAGTATTCAGGGTCCAAATGAAAAACTGTTTTTT. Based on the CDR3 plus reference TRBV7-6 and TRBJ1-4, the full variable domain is GAGVSQSPRYKVTKRGQDVALRCDPISGHVSLYWYRQALGQGPEFLTYFNYEAQQDKSGLPNDRFSAERPEGSISTLTIQRTEQRDSAMYRCASSIQGPNEKLFFGSGTQLSVL.